The clone carrying this TCR beta chain was recorded once. As yet, its antigen is unknown. This record belongs to a study of CD4+ T cells in melanoma. The germline V and J ends were trimmed by 4 bases and 0 bases, with 15 bases remaining between them. This CDR3 has 16 amino acids. Germline V gene sequence: CDR1 MNHEY, CDR2 SVGAGI. Clones were sequenced by immunoSEQ multiplex PCR, and TCRdb holds only the in-frame ones, with some missing. In the table there are some 9,500 clones, roughly 62% of which are singletons. Overall study results and limits: A reported correlation linked neoantigen-specific CD4+ T cells to CD8+, macrophage and B cell function. Diverse differentiation states were reported for melanoma neoantigen-specific CD4+ T cells.

The sample taken for sequencing was cells from a culture (not recorded whether cultured in vitro). The J gene is TRBJ1-1, the V gene TRBV6-5; a weak D match, TRBD1 (5 bases). This TCR came from a human donor with melanoma. CDR3 sequence reads: CASSSTGTSVNTEAFF. The CDR3 DNA reads TGTGCCAGCAGTTCTACCGGGACCTCGGTGAACACTGAAGCTTTCTTT.